This T cell receptor (beta chain) was identified during a study of cytomegalovirus exposure and HLA in healthy donors. Overall study context: Of 398 genotyped donors, about 80% clustered with self-reported Caucasian donors.

Amplification used 60 Vbeta primers and 13 Jbeta primers. Clones were sequenced by immunoSEQ multiplex PCR, and TCRdb holds only the in-frame ones, with some missing. The sample includes 100,000 to 150,000 clones. Remarks on this clone: The antigen remains undetermined.

Study-wide findings and caveats: Relative to equally common others, HLA-associated TCR beta chains showed greater clonal expansion in a later analysis. As confirmed in vitro, three CMV-associated chains were specific for CMV antigens. Sequencing probably produced one cluster of sequence variants that were highly shared.

CDR1 SGHNT and CDR2 YYREEE come from the germline V gene (reference sequence). The CDR3 is 14 residues long. V was clipped by 7 bases and J by 8 bases, with 18 bases between them. The receptor's source is a man between 18 and 29 years old in good health and CMV-seronegative. The rearrangement links TRBV5-4 to TRBJ1-4, with D possibly matching TRBD1 (5 bases). The sample consisted of PBMCs. The CDR3 sequence: CASQASQGREKLFF. The CDR3 nucleotides are TGTGCCAGCCAAGCTTCCCAGGGCCGGGAAAAACTGTTTTTT. Supplemented by reference TRBV5-4 and TRBJ1-4, the full variable domain reads ETGVTQSPTHLIKTRGQQVTLRCSSQSGHNTVSWYQQALGQGPQFIFQYYREEENGRGNFPPRFSGLQFPNYSSELNVNALELDDSALYLCASQASQGREKLFFGSGTQLSVL.